Here is one T cell receptor beta chain with its context. Its specificity is unknown. The CDR3 totals 12 residues. Germline V gives CDR1 MNHEY, CDR2 SMNVEV (reference sequence). Trimming pared 3 bases from V and 10 bases from J, leaving 7 bases between. The entry originates in a study of CD8 T cells in ankylosing spondylitis. Overall study findings and caveats: Matched ankylosing spondylitis synovial fluid reportedly showed significant enrichment of disease-linked clones. Seven or eight highly homologous variants made up a TCR beta motif, and this motif appeared characteristic of ankylosing spondylitis blood.

The TCR beta libraries were generated through quantitative 5'-RACE incorporating molecular barcodes. TCRdb used MiXCR to reprocess the 5' RACE reads, holding one entry per CDR3 protein. The data contain 700,000 or so distinct CDR3 sequences, roughly 19% of them seen just once; the ten biggest clones take up 15% to 20%. The sequenced material came from blood, either unsorted or a sorted T cell fraction (not recorded which). The chain has TRBV27 and TRBJ1-6; D call uncertain. The origin of this receptor is a male donor with ankylosing spondylitis. The CDR3 bases are TGTGCCAGCAGTTTTGTGGGATCACCCCTCCACTTT. This codes for CASSFVGSPLHF.